This T cell receptor beta chain comes out of a study of blood T cells in healthy people across ages. Study outcomes and limitations: In older individuals, TCR beta diversity per million T cells was lower, falling roughly linearly with age.

Alongside a J-beta primer mix, a sample-barcoded 5' primer served in a second PCR lasting about 7 to 12 cycles. TCRdb processed the 5' RACE reads anew with MiXCR; each CDR3 protein has one entry. Altogether about 1.7 million distinct CDR3 sequences are present, 28% being singletons, with the ten largest covering over 7%. Concerning this clonotype: As yet, its antigen is unknown.

The receptor was derived from a woman in her 30s in good health. Material: blood.

The CDR3 coding sequence is TGCAGTGCATCGGGACAGTCGTCCTACGAGCAGTACTTC. Translating it yields CSASGQSSYEQYF. The chain has TRBV20-1 and TRBJ2-7; TRBD1 agrees at 7 bases. After removal of 6 bases from V and 1 base from J, the junction contained 6 bases not matched to a gene. The germline V gene encodes CDR1 DFQATT and CDR2 SNEGSKA (reference sequence). This CDR3 is 13 amino acids long.